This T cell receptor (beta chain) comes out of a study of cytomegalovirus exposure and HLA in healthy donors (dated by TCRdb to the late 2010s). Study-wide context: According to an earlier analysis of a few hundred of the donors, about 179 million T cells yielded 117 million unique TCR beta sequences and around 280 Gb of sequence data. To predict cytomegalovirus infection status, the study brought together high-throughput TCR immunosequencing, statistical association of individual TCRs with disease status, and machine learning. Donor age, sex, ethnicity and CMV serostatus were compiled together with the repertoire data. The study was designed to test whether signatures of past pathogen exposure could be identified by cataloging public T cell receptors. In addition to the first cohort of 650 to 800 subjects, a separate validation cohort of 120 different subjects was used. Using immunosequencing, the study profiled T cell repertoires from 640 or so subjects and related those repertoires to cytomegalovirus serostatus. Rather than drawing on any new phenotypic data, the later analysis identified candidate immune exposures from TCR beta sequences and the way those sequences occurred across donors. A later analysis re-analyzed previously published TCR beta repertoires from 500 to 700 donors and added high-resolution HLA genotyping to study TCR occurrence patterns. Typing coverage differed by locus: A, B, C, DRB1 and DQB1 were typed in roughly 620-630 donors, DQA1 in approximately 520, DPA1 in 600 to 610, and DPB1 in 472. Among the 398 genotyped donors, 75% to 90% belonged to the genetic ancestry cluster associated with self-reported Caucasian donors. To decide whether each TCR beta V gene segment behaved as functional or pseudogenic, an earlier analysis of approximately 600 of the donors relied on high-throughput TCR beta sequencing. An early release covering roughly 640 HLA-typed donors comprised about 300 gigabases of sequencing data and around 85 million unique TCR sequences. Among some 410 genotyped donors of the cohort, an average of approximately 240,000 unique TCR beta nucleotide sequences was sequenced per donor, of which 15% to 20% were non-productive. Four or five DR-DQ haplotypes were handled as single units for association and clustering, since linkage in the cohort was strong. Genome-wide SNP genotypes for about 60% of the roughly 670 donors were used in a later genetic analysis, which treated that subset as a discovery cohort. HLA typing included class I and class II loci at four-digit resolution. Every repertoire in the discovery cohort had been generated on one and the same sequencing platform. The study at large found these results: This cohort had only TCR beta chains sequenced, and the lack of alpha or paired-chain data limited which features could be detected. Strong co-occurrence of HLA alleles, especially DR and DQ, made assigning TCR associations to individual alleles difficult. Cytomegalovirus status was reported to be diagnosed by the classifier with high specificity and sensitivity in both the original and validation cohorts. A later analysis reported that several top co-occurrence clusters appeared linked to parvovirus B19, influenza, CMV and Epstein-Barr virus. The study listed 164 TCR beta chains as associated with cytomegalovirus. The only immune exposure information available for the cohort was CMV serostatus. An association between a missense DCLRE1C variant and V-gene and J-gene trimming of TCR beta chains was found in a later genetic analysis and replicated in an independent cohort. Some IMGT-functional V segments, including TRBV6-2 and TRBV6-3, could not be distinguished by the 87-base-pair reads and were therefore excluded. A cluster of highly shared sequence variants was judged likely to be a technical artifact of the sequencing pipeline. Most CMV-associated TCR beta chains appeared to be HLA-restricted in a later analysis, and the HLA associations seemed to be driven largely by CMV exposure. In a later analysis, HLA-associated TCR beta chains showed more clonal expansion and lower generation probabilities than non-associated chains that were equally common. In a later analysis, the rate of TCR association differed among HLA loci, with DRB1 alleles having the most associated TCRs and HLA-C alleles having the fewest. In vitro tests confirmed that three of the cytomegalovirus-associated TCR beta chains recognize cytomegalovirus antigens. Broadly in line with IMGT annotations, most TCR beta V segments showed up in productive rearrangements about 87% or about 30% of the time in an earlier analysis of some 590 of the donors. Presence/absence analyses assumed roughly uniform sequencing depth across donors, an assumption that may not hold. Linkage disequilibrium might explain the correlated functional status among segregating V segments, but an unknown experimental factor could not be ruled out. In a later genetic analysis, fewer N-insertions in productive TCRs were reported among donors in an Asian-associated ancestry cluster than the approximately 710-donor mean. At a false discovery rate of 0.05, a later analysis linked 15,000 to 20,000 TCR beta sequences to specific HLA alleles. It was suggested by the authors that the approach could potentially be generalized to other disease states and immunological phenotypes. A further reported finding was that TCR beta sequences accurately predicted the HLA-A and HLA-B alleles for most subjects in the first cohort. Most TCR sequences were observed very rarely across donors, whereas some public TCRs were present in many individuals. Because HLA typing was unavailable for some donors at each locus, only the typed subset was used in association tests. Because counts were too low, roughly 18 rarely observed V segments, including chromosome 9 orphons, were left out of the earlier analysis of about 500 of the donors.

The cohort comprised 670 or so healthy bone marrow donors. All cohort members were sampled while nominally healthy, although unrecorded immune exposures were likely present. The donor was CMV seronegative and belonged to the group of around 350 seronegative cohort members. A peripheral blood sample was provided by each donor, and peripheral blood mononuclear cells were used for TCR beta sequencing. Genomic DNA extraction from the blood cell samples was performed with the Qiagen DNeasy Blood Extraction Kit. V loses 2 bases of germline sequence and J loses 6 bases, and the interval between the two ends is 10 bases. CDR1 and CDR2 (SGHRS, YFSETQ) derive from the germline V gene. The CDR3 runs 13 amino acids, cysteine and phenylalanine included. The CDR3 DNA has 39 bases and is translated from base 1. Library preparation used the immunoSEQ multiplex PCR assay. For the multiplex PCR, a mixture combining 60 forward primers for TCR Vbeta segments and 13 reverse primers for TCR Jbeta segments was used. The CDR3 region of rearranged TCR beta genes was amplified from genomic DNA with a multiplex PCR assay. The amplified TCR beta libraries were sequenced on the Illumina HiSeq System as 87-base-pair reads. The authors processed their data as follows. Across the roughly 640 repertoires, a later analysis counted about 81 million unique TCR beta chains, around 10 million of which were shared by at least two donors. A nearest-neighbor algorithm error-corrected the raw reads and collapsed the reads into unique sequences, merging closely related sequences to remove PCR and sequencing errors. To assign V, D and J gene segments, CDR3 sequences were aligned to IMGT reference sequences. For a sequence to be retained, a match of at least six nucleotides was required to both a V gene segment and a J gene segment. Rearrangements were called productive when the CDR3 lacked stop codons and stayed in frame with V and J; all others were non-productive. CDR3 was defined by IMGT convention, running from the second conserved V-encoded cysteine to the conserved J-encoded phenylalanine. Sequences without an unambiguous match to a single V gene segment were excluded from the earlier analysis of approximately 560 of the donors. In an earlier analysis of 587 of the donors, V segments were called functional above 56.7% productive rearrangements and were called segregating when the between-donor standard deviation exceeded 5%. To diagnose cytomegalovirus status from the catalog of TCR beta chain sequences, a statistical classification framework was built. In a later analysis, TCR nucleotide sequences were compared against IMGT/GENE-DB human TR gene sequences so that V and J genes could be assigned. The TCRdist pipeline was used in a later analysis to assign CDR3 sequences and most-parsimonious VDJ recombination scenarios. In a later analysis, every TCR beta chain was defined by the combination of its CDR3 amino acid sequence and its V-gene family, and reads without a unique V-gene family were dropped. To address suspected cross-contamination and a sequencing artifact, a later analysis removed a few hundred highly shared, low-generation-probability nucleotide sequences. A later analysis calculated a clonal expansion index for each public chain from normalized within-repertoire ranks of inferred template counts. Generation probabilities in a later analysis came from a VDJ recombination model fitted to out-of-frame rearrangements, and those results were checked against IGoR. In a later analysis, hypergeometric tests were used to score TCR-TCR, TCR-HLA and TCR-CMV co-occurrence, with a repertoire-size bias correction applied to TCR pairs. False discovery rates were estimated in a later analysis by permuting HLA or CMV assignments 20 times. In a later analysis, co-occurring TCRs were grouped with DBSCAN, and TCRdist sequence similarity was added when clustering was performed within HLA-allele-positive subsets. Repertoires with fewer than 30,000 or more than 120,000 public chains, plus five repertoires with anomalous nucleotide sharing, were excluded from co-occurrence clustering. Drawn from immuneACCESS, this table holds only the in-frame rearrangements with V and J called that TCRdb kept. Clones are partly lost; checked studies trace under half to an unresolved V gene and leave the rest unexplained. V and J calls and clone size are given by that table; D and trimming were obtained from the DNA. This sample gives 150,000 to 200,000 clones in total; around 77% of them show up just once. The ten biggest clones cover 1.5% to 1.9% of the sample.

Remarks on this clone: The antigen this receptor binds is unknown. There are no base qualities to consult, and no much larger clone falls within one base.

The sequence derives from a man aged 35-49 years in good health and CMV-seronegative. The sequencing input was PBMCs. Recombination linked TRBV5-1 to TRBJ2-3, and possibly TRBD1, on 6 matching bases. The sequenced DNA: TGCGCCAGCAGCTTCGACAGGTCTGATACGCAGTATTTT. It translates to CASSFDRSDTQYF.